This T cell receptor (beta chain) was sequenced during a study of Ad26.COV2.S vaccination and SARS-CoV-2 variants (dated by TCRdb to about 2021). Looking at the study overall: Donors in the vaccine arm were drawn from COV1001, a multicentre, randomized, double-blind, placebo-controlled phase I-IIa trial testing Ad26.COV2.S in healthy adults. Ad26.COV2.S was administered intramuscularly at a dose of 5x10^10 or 1x10^11 viral particles, either as one shot or as two shots given 56 days apart. Sequencing of the TCRbeta repertoire served to evaluate the specificity and breadth of SARS-CoV-2-reactive T cell receptors following Ad26.COV2.S vaccination. The TCR-sequenced set comprised roughly 30 samples: approximately 19 Ad26.COV2.S vaccine recipients, 5 placebo recipients and 8 SARS-CoV-2 convalescent individuals. Participants in the trial were split at random into five groups of five each, receiving low-dose or high-dose Ad26.COV2.S once or twice, or else placebo on both occasions. Throughout the experiments and outcome assessment, investigators stayed blinded to trial group allocation.

V is shortened by 3 bases, J by 8 bases, and the region joining them spans 13 bases. Via the germline V gene, CDR1 is MNHEY and CDR2 SVGAGI. From the cysteine through the phenylalanine, the CDR3 covers 13 amino acids. The CDR3 DNA has 39 bases and is translated from base 1. A remark on this clone: There is no known antigen for this receptor. No qualities accompany the bases; no much larger clone lies one base away.

The sample's treatment or condition, from its label and the paper: some 19 received Ad26.COV2.S at low or high dose, single or two shots; 5 received placebo; per-sample allocation not given. For vaccine and placebo recipients, the sequenced repertoires came from samples collected on day 63 after the first injection. Between 29 July and 7 August 2020, Cohort 1b enrolled around 25 adults aged 18-55 years at one site in Boston, USA. As a vaccine, Ad26.COV2.S was a replication-incompetent adenovirus type 26 vector that expressed a prefusion-stabilized SARS-CoV-2 spike protein derived from the original Wuhan strain. The full study reports these points: Spike-specific TCR breadth was higher in Ad26.COV2.S recipients than in placebo recipients (P = 0.0014). After vaccination, spike-specific CD8+ and CD4+ T cell responses were reported to show substantial breadth. Comparable non-spike TCR breadth was observed between vaccine and placebo recipients, consistent with only spike being contained in the vaccine. It was noted by the authors that total T cell responses may have been underestimated by the TCR breadth and depth analyses. Comparing responses between vaccine doses or regimens was not something the study was powered to do.

The immunoSEQ Assay was the method used to sequence TCRbeta CDR3 regions. After extraction, genomic DNA underwent amplification by bias-controlled multiplex PCR, followed by high-throughput sequencing. Regarding the original processing steps: To quantify the absolute abundance of every unique TCRbeta CDR3 region, sequences were collapsed and filtered. T cell fraction was estimated by normalizing TCRbeta template counts to usable DNA, which was measured by amplifying reference genes present in all nucleated cells. Repertoire TCRs were annotated as SARS-CoV-2-specific when V gene, CDR3 amino acid sequence and J gene were exactly matched to a known reactive TCR set. The reference SARS-CoV-2 TCR set came from MIRA and was filtered for enrichment in COVID-19-positive ImmuneCODE repertoires, removing public or cross-reactive TCRs. Using the MIRA antigens, annotated TCRs were further analysed by specific ORF or by position within an ORF. Breadth was defined as annotated unique rearrangements over total unique productive rearrangements; depth was the summed frequency of those rearrangements. Two-sided Wilcoxon rank-sum tests were used to compare TCR breadth between groups. TCRdb limited this immuneACCESS table to in-frame rearrangements with V and J called. A share of clones is missing; checked studies link under half to unresolved V genes, and the rest is unexplained. V and J calls and clone size are as listed in that table; D and trimming were resolved from the DNA. The sample data list about 320,000 clones, and approximately 80% of these were observed just once. The top ten clones comprise 2.1% of the sample.

This specimen was peripheral blood, taken in a trial of Ad26.COV2.S vaccine versus placebo. Rearrangement joined TRBV6-5 to TRBJ1-1; matching of 5 bases hints at TRBD1 as the D gene. The receptor comes from a person aged 18-65 years who received the Ad26.COV2.S COVID-19 vaccine or a placebo. The base sequence is TGTGCCAGCAGTTATCCAGGGTCAGGAGAAGCTTTCTTT. It encodes CASSYPGSGEAFF.